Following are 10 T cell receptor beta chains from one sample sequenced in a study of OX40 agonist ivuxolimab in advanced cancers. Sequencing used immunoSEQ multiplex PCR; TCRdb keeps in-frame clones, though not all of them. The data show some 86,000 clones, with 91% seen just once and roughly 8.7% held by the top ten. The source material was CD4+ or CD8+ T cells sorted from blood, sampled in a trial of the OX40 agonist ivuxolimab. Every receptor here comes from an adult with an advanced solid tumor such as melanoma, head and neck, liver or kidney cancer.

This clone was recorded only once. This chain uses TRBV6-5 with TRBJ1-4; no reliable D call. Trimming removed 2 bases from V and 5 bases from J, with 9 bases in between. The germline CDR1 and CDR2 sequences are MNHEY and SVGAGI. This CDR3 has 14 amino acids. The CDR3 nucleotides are TGTGCCAGCAGTTACAGTCTTTTCAATGAAAAACTGTTTTTT. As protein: CASSYSLFNEKLFF.

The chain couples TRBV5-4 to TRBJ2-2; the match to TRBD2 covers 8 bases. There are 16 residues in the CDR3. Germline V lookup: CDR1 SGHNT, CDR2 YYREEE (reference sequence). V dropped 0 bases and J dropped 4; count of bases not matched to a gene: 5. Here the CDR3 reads CASSLALSGTTGELFF. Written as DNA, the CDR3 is TGTGCCAGCAGCTTGGCCCTTAGCGGGACCACCGGGGAGCTGTTTTTT. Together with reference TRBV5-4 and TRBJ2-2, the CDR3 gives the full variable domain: ETGVTQSPTHLIKTRGQQVTLRCSSQSGHNTVSWYQQALGQGPQFIFQYYREEENGRGNFPPRFSGLQFPNYSSELNVNALELDDSALYLCASSLALSGTTGELFFGEGSRLTVL.

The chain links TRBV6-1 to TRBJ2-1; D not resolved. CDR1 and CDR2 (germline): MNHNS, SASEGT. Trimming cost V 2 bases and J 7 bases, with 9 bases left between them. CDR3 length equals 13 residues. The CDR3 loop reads CASSEPPINEQFF. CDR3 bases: TGTGCCAGCAGTGAACCCCCTATTAATGAGCAGTTCTTC.

The chain's CDR3 is CASILNKREPPYEQYF. The CDR3, as DNA: TGTGCCAGCATACTTAACAAGCGGGAGCCTCCCTACGAGCAGTACTTC. The rearrangement links TRBV11-2 to TRBJ2-7, with 8 bases matching TRBD2. V lost 7 bases and J lost 2; bases outside the gene matches: 13. Germline V CDR1 and CDR2: SGHAT, FQNNGV. The CDR3 has 16 residues.

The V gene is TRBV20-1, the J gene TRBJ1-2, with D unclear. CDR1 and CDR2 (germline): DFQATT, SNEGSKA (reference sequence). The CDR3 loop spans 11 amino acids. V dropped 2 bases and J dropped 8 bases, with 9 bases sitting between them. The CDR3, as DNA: TGCAGTGCTAGAATCGAGGACGGCTACACCTTC. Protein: CSARIEDGYTF.

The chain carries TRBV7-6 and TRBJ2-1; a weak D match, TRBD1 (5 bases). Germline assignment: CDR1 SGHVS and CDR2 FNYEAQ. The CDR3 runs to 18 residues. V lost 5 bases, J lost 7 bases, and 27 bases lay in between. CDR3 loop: CASSAAQPQGWGSNEQFF. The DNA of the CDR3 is TGTGCCAGCAGCGCCGCTCAACCTCAGGGTTGGGGTTCGAATGAGCAGTTCTTC.

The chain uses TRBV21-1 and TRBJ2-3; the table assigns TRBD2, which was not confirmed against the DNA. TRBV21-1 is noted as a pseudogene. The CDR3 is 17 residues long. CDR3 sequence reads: CASSYFPGWREGDTQYF. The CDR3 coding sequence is TGTGCCAGCAGCTATTTCCCGGGTTGGCGGGAGGGAGATACGCAGTATTTT.

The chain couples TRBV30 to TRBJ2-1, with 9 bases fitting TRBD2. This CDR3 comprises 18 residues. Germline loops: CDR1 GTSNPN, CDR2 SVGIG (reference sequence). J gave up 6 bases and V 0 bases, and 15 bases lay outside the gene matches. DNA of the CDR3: TGTGCCTGGAGTGTACCGGAGGTTGAAAAAGCGGGGGGCAATGAGCAGTTCTTC. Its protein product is CAWSVPEVEKAGGNEQFF.

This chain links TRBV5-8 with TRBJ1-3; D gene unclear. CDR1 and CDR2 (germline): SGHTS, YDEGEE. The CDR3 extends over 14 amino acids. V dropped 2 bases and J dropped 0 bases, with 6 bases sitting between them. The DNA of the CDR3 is TGTGCCAGCAGCTTCCTCATCTCTGGAAACACCATATATTTT. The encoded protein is CASSFLISGNTIYF.

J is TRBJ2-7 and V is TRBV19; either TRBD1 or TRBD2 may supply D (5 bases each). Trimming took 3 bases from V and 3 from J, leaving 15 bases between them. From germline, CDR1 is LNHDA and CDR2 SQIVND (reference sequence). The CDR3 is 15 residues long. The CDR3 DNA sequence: TGTGCCAGTAGTATGGCGGGTGGGGCGTTCTACGAGCAGTACTTC. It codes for CASSMAGGAFYEQYF.